The 9 T cell receptor beta chains below come from one sample, sequenced in a study of T cell repertoires in cytomegalovirus infection. A single record per CDR3 protein comes from TCRdb applying MiXCR to the reads. Of a few hundred thousand distinct CDR3 sequences listed, approximately 46% are singletons. What these receptors recognize is not known. This specimen consisted of cultured PBMCs, obtained from culture after CMV antigen stimulation. All receptors derive from a human donor in good health (CMV status not recorded). Some clones in this sample may be carry-over from other donors' samples.

This clonotype was recorded once. This chain joins TRBV11-3 and TRBJ2-2; possible D gene TRBD2, 5 bases. The germline V gene has CDR1 SGHNT and CDR2 YENEEA. The CDR3 has 14 residues. The V end was cut by 5 bases, the J end by 5 bases, with 12 bases between. Here the CDR3 reads CASSQPRGTGELFF. The DNA for the CDR3 is TGTGCCAGCAGCCAGCCCCGGGGAACCGGGGAGCTGTTTTTT.

This clonotype was picked up a small number of times. The CDR3 reads CATGQYNEQFF. CDR3 coding DNA: TGTGCCACGGGACAGTACAATGAGCAGTTCTTC. The V and J genes are TRBV7-2 and TRBJ2-1; the match to TRBD1 covers 7 bases. The CDR3 covers 11 residues. The junction had 1 base not matched to a gene; V was cut back by 10 bases and J by 4 bases. Germline assignment: CDR1 SGHTA and CDR2 FQGNSA.

The chain has TRBV7-2 and TRBJ1-1; D is uncertain. The CDR3 covers 13 residues. Germline CDR1 reads SGHTA; CDR2 reads FQGNSA. Trimming stripped 5 bases from V and 8 bases from J, with 15 bases between. The CDR3 region is CASSRWGGQEAFF. The CDR3 region has the DNA TGTGCCAGCAGCCGATGGGGTGGGCAAGAAGCTTTCTTT.

The chain employs TRBV11-2 and TRBJ2-7; 7 nucleotides line up with TRBD1. The germline gives CDR1 SGHAT, CDR2 FQNNGV. The V segment lost 5 bases and the J segment 6 bases; nucleotides outside the gene matches: 7. The CDR3 consists of 13 residues. The CDR3 nucleotides read TGTGCCAGCAGCGCCGACAGGGTTCGCGAGCAGTACTTC. Protein sequence: CASSADRVREQYF.

The rearrangement joins TRBV7-6 to TRBJ1-2; 7 nucleotides line up with TRBD1. The CDR3 contains 15 residues. The germline V gene has CDR1 SGHVS and CDR2 FNYEAQ. V shed 1 base, J shed 8 bases, and the junction held 10 bases outside the gene matches. This chain's CDR3 is CASSLDSDRAVGYTF. The CDR3, as DNA: TGTGCCAGCAGCTTAGACTCCGACAGGGCCGTGGGCTACACCTTC.

A single count supports this clonotype. V gene TRBV18 combines with J gene TRBJ2-4, with TRBD1 matching over 7 bases. The CDR3 contains 16 residues. V dropped 4 bases and J dropped 6; count of bases not matched to a gene: 12. From germline, CDR1 is KGHSH and CDR2 LQKENI. CDR3 DNA sequence: TGTGCCAGCTCACGACAACCAACAGGGGTGGTAAACATTCAGTACTTC. Protein: CASSRQPTGVVNIQYF.

V gene TRBV12-3 or TRBV12-4 combines with J gene TRBJ1-2; D is unclear. The CDR3 has 13 residues. V shed 3 bases and J shed 3 bases, with 8 bases lying between them. The CDR3 DNA follows: TGTGCCAGCAGTTTGTACATGGACTATGGCTACACCTTC. This sequence encodes CASSLYMDYGYTF.

The chain has TRBV20-1 and TRBJ2-5; 14 nucleotides match TRBD2. Trimming cost V 5 bases and J 5 bases; bases outside gene matches: 10. CDR3 length: 16 residues. CDR1 and CDR2 (germline): DFQATT, SNEGSKA (reference sequence). CDR3 sequence (DNA): TGCAGTGCTCTACGACTAGCGGGAGGGCCACGGGAGACCCAGTACTTC. Its protein product is CSALRLAGGPRETQYF.

This clonotype was found a few times. J is TRBJ1-1 and V is TRBV10-3; possibly TRBD1 for D (6 bases). The CDR3 is 15 amino acids. CDR1 and CDR2 from the germline V gene are ENHRY and SYGVKD. Trimming shortened V by 2 bases and J by 3 bases, and 13 bases separated the two germline ends. CDR3 protein: CAISEIWGADTEAFF. The CDR3 DNA reads as TGTGCCATCAGTGAGATATGGGGGGCGGACACTGAAGCTTTCTTT.